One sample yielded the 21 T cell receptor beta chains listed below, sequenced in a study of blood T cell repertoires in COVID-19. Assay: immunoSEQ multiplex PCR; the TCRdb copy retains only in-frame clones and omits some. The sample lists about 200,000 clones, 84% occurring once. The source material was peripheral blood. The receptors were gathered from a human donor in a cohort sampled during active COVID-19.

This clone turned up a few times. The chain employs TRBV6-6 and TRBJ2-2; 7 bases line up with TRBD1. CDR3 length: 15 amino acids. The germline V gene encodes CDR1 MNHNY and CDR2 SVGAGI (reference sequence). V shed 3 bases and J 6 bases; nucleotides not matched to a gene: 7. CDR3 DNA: TGTGCCAGCAGTTATTCCAGGGGGTTGGCCGGGGAGCTGTTTTTT. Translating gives CASSYSRGLAGELFF.

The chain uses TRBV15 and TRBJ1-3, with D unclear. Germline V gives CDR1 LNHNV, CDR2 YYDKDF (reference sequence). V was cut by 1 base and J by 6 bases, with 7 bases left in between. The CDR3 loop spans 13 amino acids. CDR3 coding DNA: TGTGCCACCAGCAGAGGAGACATAAACACCATATATTTT. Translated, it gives CATSRGDINTIYF.

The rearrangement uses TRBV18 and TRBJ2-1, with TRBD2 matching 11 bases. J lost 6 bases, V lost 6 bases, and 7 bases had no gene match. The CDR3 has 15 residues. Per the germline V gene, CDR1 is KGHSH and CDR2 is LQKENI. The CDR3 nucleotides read TGTGCCAGCTCGCTCACTAGCGGGAGTGGCAATGAGCAGTTCTTC. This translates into CASSLTSGSGNEQFF.

CDR3 protein: CASSLDATSGTGQFF. CDR3 nucleotide sequence: TGTGCCAGCAGTCTCGACGCGACTAGCGGGACTGGGCAGTTCTTC. V and J are TRBV28 and TRBJ2-1; 11 bases fit TRBD2. V was pared by 5 bases and J by 12 bases, with 12 bases of the junction left unmatched. The CDR3 spans 15 residues. Germline CDR1 and CDR2: MDHEN and SYDVKM. Looking up the rest from reference TRBV28 and TRBJ2-1 gives the full variable domain: DVKVTQSSRYLVKRTGEKVFLECVQDMDHENMFWYRQDPGLGLRLIYFSYDVKMKEKGDIPEGYSVSREKKERFSLILESASTNQTSMYLCASSLDATSGTGQFFGPGTRLTVL.

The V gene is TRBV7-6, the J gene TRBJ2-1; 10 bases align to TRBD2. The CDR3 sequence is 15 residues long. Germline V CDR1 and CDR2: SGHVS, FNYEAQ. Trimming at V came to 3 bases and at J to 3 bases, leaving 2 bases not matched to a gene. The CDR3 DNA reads TGTGCCAGCAGCTTTGGGACTAGCGACTACAATGAGCAGTTCTTC. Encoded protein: CASSFGTSDYNEQFF.

The CDR3 coding sequence is TGTGCCAGCACCGAACAGGGGGCTTCTGGCTACACCTTC. This gives the protein CASTEQGASGYTF. J is TRBJ1-2 and V is TRBV12-3 or TRBV12-4; 9 nucleotides agree with TRBD1. Unmatched junction bases numbered 7, after V lost 7 bases and J lost 7 bases. This CDR3 is 13 amino acids long.

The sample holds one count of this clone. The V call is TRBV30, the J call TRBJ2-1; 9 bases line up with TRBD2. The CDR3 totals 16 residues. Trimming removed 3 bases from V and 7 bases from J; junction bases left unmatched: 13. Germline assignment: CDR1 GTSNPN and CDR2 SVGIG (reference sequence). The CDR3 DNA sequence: TGTGCCTGGAGCGATACCGGGACTAGCATATGGAATGAGCAGTTCTTC. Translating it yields CAWSDTGTSIWNEQFF.

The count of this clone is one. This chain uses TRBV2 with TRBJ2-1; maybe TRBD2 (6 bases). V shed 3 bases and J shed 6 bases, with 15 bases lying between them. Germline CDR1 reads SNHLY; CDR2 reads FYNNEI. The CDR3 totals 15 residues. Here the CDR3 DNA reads TGTGCCAGCAGTGACTTGGGACTGGCCTTCAATGAGCAGTTCTTC. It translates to CASSDLGLAFNEQFF.

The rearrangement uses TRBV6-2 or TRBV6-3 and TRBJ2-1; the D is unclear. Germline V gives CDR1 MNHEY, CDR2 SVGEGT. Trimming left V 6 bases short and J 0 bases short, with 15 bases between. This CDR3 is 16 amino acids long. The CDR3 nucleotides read TGTGCCAGCAGCCCCATTCTAAGGAGCTCCTACAATGAGCAGTTCTTC. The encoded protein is CASSPILRSSYNEQFF.

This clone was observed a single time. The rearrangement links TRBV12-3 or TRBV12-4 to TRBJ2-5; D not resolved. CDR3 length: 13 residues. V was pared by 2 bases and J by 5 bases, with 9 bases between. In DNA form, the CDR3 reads TGTGCCAGCAGTTTAACCGACACCGAGACCCAGTACTTC. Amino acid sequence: CASSLTDTETQYF.

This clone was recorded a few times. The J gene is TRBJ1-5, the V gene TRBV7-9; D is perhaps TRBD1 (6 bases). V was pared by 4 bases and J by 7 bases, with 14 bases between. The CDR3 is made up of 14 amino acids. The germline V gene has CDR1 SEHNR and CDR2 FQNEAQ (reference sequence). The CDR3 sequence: CASSSGGGHQPQHF. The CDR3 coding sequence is TGTGCCAGCAGCTCAGGCGGGGGACACCAGCCCCAGCATTTT.

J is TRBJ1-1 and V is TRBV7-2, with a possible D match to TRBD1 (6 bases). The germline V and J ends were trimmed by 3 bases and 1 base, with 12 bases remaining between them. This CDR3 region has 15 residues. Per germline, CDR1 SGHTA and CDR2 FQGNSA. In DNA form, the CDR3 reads TGTGCCAGCAGCTTTCAGGGGTCCCCGAACACTGAAGCTTTCTTT. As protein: CASSFQGSPNTEAFF. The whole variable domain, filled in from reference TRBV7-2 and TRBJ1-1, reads GAGVSQSPSNKVTEKGKDVELRCDPISGHTALYWYRQSLGQGLEFLIYFQGNSAPDKSGLPSDRFSAERTGGSVSTLTIQRTQQEDSAVYLCASSFQGSPNTEAFFGQGTRLTVV.

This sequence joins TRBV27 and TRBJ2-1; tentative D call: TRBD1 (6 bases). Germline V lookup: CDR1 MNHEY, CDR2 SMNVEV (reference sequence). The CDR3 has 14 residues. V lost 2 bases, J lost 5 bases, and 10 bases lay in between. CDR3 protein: CASSLGQINNEQFF. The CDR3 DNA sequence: TGTGCCAGCAGTTTAGGACAGATTAACAATGAGCAGTTCTTC.

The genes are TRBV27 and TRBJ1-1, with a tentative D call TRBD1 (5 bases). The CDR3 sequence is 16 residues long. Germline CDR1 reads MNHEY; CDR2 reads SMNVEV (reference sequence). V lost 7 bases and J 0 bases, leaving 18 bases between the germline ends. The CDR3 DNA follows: TGTGCCAGCACCGAGAGGTGGGGGGTTATGAACACTGAAGCTTTCTTT. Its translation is CASTERWGVMNTEAFF.

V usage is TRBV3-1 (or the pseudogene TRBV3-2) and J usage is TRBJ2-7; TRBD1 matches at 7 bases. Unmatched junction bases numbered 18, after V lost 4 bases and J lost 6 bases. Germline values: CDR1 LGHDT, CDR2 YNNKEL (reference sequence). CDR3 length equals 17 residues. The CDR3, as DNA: TGTGCCAGCAGCCCCGGACAGGTCTTGGATCTGGGGAGCGAGCAGTACTTC. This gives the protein CASSPGQVLDLGSEQYF.

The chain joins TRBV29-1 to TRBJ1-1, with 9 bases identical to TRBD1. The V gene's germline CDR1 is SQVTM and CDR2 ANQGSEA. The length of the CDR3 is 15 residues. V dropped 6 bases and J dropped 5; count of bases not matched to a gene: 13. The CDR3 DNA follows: TGCAGCGTCCGAAGGTCAGGACAGGGGCCAACTGAAGCTTTCTTT. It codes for CSVRRSGQGPTEAFF.

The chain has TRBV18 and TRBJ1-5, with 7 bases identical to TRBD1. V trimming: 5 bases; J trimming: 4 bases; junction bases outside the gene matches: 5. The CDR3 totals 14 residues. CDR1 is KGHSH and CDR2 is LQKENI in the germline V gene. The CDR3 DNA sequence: TGTGCCAGCTCAGCGGGACAGCAAAATCAGCCCCAGCATTTT. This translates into CASSAGQQNQPQHF.

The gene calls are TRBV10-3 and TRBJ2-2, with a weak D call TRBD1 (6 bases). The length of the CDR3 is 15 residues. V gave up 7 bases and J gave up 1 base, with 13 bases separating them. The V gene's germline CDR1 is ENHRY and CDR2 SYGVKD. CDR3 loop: CAIKPTGQNTGELFF. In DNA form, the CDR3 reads TGTGCCATCAAACCAACGGGACAGAACACCGGGGAGCTGTTTTTT.

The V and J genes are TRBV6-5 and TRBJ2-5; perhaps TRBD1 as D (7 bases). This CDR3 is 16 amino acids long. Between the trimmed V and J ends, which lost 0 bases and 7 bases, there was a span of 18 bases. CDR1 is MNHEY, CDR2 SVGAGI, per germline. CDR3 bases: TGTGCCAGCAGTTACTCGCGGGACAGTGGCCCGGGGACCCAGTACTTC. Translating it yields CASSYSRDSGPGTQYF.

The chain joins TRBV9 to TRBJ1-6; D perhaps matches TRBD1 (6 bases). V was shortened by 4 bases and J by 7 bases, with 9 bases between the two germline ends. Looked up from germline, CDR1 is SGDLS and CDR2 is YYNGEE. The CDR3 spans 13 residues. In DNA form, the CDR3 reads TGTGCCAGCAGCCCCACAGGGAATTCACCCCTCCACTTT. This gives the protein CASSPTGNSPLHF.

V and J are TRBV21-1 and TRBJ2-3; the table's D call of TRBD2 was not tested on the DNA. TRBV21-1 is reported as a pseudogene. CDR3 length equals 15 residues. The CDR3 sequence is CASKSPREVKNTQYF. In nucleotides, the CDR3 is TGTGCCAGCAAATCTCCGCGGGAGGTTAAGAATACGCAGTATTTT.